This T cell receptor beta chain comes out of a study of radiotherapy plus CTLA-4 blockade in lung cancer. Study summary: Overall, around 18% of patients showed an objective response, while approximately 28% attained disease control. Study-level points and caveats: Expansion in blood of tumor-derived TCR clones was seen after radiotherapy plus ipilimumab. Early blood T cell clone dynamics, with interferon-beta, were reported to best predict response.

This table comes from immunoSEQ multiplex PCR, and its TCRdb copy is limited to in-frame clones, with some not included. The sample holds around 45,000 clones, 70% to 90% seen once. The V and J ends lost 0 bases and 3 bases respectively, with 18 bases between them. From germline, CDR1 is SGHRS and CDR2 YFSETQ. The CDR3 runs to 17 residues. Remarks on this clone: Its antigen remains unknown.

This TCR came from a human donor with non-small cell lung cancer whose response to radiotherapy plus ipilimumab could not be evaluated. The source was peripheral blood, collected from a patient treated with radiotherapy plus ipilimumab. The rearrangement uses TRBV5-1 and TRBJ1-2; D may be TRBD1 (6 bases). CDR3 nucleotide sequence: TGCGCCAGCAGCTTGGAGGTCCGCACAGGGACCTACTATGGCTACACCTTC. It yields the protein CASSLEVRTGTYYGYTF.